This T cell receptor (beta chain) appears in the sequencing data of a study of blood T cell repertoires in COVID-19. About the research overall: PBMCs, B-cell-depleted T cells, or T cells provided the cDNA or gDNA that made up the material.

Clones were sequenced by immunoSEQ multiplex PCR, and TCRdb holds only the in-frame ones, with some missing. The data contain about 430,000 clones, 70% to 90% of them singletons. Patients from Seattle were sampled longitudinally, starting during active infection. V lost 3 bases and J lost 7; bases outside the gene matches: 7. CDR3 length: 15 residues. Germline-derived CDR1 and CDR2 are LGHDT and YNNKEL (reference sequence). The V and J genes are TRBV3-1 (or the pseudogene TRBV3-2) and TRBJ2-1, with TRBD1 matching 9 bases. Sequencing was carried out using peripheral blood. The receptor was isolated from a man in his late teens or twenties with COVID-19, enrolled during active disease. This CDR3 reads CASSHSGQGTNEQFF. As DNA, the CDR3 is TGTGCCAGCAGCCACTCGGGACAGGGTACGAATGAGCAGTTCTTC.